The present T cell receptor beta chain was sequenced within a study of T cell changes during pregnancy in multiple sclerosis. TCRdb's copy holds only in-frame clones and misses some; the assay was immunoSEQ multiplex PCR. The sample records around 57,000 clones, around 90% being singletons. V shed 0 bases and J shed 2 bases, with 9 bases lying between them. The germline V gene encodes CDR1 SGDLS and CDR2 YYNGEE. The CDR3 has 14 amino acids. The specimen comprised peripheral blood, sampled in the first trimester of pregnancy. The chain has TRBV9 and TRBJ2-7; D unresolved. The clonotype was recovered from a female donor in good health, enrolled as a control in a pregnancy study. The CDR3 protein is CASSVGELPYEQYF. CDR3 sequence (DNA): TGTGCCAGCAGCGTAGGCGAGTTACCCTACGAGCAGTACTTC.